This T cell receptor (beta chain) was observed in a study of beta chain features in type 1 diabetes. In the study overall: Sorted cells, roughly 98,000,000 in number, were examined across all samples. Study outcomes and limitations: Moderate yet significant TCRB CDR3 shortening was seen in Type 1 diabetes patients in all four CD4+ subsets.

Only a few counts were recorded for this clone. Its antigen is as yet unknown. As every portion of the isolated RNA was reverse transcribed, the sequencing read expressed TCRB transcripts. TCRdb keeps only in-frame clones here, not all; method: immunoSEQ multiplex PCR. This sample has 30,000 to 45,000 clones; around 64% occur once, and the top ten carry 2% to 2.5%. Trimming at V came to 3 bases and at J to 0 bases, leaving 1 base not matched to a gene. CDR3 size: 15 residues. Germline CDR1 KGHSH, CDR2 LQKENI. V gene TRBV18 combines with J gene TRBJ2-7, with TRBD2 matching 11 bases. The sequence was collected from a woman in her twenties or thirties in good health. Input material: Tregs from blood. CDR3 loop: CASSPTSGSSYEQYF. For the CDR3, the DNA is TGTGCCAGCTCACCTACTAGCGGGAGCTCCTACGAGCAGTACTTC.